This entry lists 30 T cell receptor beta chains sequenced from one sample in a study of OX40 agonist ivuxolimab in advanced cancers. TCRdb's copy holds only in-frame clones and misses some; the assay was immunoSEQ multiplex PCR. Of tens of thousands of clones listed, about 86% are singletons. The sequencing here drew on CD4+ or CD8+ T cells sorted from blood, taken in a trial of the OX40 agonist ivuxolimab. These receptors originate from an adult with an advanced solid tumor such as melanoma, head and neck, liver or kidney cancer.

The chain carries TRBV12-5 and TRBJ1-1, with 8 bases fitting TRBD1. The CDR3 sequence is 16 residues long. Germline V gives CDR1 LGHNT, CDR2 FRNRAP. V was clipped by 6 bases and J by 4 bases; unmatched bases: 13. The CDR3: CASGLQDRDWSTEAFF. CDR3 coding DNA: TGTGCTAGTGGCCTCCAGGACAGGGATTGGAGCACTGAAGCTTTCTTT.

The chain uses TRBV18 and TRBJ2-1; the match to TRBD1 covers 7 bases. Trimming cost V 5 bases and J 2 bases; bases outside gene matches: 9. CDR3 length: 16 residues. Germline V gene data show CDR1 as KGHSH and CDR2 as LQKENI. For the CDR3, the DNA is TGTGCCAGCTCAAGATCGACAGGGACGACCTACAATGAGCAGTTCTTC. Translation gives CASSRSTGTTYNEQFF.

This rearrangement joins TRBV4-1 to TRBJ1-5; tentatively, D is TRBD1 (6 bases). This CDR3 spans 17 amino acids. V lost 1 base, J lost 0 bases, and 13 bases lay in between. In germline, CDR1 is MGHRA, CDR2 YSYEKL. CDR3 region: CASSQAGRTDSNQPQHF. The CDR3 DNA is TGCGCCAGCAGCCAAGCGGGCCGGACAGATAGCAATCAGCCCCAGCATTTT.

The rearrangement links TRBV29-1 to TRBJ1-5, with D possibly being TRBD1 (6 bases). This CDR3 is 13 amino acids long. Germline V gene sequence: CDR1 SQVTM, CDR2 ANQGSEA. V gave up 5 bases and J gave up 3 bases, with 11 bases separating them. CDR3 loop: CSVSRGLNQPQHF. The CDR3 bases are TGCAGCGTTAGCAGGGGCCTCAATCAGCCCCAGCATTTT. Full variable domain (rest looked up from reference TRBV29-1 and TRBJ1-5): SAVISQKPSRDICQRGTSLTIQCQVDSQVTMMFWYRQQPGQSLTLIATANQGSEATYESGFVIDKFPISRPNLTFSTLTVSNMSPEDSSIYLCSVSRGLNQPQHFGDGTRLSIL.

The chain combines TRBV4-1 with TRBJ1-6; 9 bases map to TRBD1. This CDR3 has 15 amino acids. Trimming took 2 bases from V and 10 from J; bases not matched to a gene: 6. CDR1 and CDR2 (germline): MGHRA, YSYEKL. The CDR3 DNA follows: TGCGCCAGCAGCCAATCGGGACAGGGAACGTCACCCCTCCACTTT. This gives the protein CASSQSGQGTSPLHF.

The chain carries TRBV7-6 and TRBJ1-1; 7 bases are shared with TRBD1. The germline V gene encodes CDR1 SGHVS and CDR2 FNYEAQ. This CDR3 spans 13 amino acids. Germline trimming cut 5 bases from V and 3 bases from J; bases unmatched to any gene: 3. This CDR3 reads CASSTQGYTEAFF. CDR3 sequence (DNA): TGTGCCAGCAGCACACAGGGGTACACTGAAGCTTTCTTT.

The CDR3 DNA reads as TGTGCCAGTAGTATTCGGAGGACAGGGGGCTCTGGGGCCAACGTCCTGACTTTC. This sequence encodes CASSIRRTGGSGANVLTF. V is TRBV19 and J is TRBJ2-6; 10 bases are a match to TRBD1. J gave up 0 bases and V 3 bases, and 5 bases lay outside the gene matches. Germline CDR1 and CDR2: LNHDA and SQIVND (reference sequence). The CDR3 length is 18 residues.

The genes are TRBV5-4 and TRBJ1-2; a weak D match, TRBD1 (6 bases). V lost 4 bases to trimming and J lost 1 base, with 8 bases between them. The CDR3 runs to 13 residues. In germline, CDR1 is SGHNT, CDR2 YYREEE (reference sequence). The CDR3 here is CASSAGHNYGYTF. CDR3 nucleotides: TGTGCCAGCAGCGCGGGACATAACTATGGCTACACCTTC.

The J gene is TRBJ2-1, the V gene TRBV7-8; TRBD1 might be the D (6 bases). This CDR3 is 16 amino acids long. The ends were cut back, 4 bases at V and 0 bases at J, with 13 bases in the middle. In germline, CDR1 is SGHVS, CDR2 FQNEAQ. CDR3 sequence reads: CASSYRASSSYNEQFF. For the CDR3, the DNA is TGTGCCAGCAGCTACAGGGCTTCGAGCTCCTACAATGAGCAGTTCTTC.

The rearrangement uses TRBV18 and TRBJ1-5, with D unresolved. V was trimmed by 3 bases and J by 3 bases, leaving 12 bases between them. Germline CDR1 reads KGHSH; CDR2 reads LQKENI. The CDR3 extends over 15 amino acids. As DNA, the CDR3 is TGTGCCAGCTCACCGGGGAGTCAGTTCAATCAGCCCCAGCATTTT. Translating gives CASSPGSQFNQPQHF.

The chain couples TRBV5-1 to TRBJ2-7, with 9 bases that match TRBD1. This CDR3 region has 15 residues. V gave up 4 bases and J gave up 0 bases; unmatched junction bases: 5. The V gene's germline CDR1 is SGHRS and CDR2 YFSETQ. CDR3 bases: TGCGCCAGCAGCCCGGACAGGGGCTACTCCTACGAGCAGTACTTC. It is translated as CASSPDRGYSYEQYF.

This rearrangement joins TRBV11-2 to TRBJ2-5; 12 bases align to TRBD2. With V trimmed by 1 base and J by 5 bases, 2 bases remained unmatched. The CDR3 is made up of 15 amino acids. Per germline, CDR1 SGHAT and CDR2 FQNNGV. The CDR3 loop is CASSLASGGAETQYF. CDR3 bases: TGTGCCAGCAGCTTAGCTAGCGGGGGGGCCGAGACCCAGTACTTC.

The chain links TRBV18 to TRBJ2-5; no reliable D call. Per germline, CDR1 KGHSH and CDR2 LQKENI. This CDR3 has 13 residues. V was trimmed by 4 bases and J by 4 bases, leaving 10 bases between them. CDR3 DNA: TGTGCCAGCTCACAGGGAAGACGAGAGACCCAGTACTTC. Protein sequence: CASSQGRRETQYF.

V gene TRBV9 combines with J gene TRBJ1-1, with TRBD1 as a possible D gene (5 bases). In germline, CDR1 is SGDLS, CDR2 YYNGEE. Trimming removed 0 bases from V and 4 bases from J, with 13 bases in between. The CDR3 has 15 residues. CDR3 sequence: CASSVEAGGGTEAFF. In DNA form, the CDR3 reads TGTGCCAGCAGCGTAGAGGCCGGGGGTGGCACTGAAGCTTTCTTT.

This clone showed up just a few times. For the CDR3, the DNA is TGTGCCAGCAGCCCCGTCGGACCTCAAGAGGGTCAGCCCCAGCATTTT. Translated: CASSPVGPQEGQPQHF. The chain joins TRBV7-4 to TRBJ1-5; D is undetermined. Trimming left V 5 bases short and J 6 bases short, with 20 bases between. CDR1 SGHVT and CDR2 SQSDAQ come from the germline V gene. There are 16 residues in the CDR3.

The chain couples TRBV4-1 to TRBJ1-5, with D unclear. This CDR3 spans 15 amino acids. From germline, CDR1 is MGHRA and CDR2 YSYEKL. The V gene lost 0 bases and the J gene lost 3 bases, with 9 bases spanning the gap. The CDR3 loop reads CASSQEGIDNQPQHF. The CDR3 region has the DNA TGCGCCAGCAGCCAAGAAGGGATCGACAATCAGCCCCAGCATTTT.

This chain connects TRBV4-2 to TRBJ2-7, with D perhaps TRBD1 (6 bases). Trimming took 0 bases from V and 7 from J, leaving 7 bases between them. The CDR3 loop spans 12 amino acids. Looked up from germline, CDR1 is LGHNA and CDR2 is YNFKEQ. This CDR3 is CASSQEGGEQYF. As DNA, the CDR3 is TGTGCCAGCAGCCAAGAAGGGGGAGAGCAGTACTTC.

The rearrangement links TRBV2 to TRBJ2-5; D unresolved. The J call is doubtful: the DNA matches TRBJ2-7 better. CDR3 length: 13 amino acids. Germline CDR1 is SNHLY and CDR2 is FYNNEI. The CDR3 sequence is CASSEPFRNEQYF. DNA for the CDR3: TGTGCCAGCAGTGAACCCTTTAGGAACGAGCAGTACTTC.

The CDR3 spells CASSVGGPYEQYF. The DNA for the CDR3 is TGTGCCAGCAGTGTCGGGGGGCCCTACGAGCAGTACTTC. The chain couples TRBV25-1 to TRBJ2-7, with D possibly being TRBD2 (7 bases). Germline CDR1 is MGHDK and CDR2 is SYGVNS. The CDR3 covers 13 residues. V dropped 4 bases and J dropped 2 bases, with 9 bases sitting between them.

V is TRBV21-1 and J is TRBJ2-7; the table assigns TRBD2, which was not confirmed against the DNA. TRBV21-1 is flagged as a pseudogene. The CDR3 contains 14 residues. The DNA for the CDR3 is TGTGCCAGCAGCAAAGGGAGCGGTGACTACGAGCAGTACTTC. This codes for CASSKGSGDYEQYF.

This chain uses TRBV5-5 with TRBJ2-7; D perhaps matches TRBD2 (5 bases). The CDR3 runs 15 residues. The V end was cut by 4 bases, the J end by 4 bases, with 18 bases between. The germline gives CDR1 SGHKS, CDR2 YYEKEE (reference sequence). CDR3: CASSPEVAGIYEQYF. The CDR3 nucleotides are TGTGCCAGCAGCCCGGAGGTGGCAGGAATTTACGAGCAGTACTTC.

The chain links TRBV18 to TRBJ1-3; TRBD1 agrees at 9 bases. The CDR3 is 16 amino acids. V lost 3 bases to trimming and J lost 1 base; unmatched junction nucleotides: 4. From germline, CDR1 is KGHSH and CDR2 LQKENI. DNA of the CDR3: TGTGCCAGCTCACCTGGGACAGGGAGATCTGGAAACACCATATATTTT. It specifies CASSPGTGRSGNTIYF.

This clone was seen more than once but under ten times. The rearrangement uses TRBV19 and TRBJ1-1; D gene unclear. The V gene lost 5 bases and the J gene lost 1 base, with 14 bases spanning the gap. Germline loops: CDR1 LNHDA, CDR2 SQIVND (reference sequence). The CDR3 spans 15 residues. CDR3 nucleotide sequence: TGTGCCAGTAGTCTACCAGTGAGAGGGAACACTGAAGCTTTCTTT. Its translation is CASSLPVRGNTEAFF.

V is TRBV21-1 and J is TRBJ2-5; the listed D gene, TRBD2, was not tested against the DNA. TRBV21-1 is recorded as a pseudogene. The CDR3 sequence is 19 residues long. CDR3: CASSLRLAGGRGSRETQYF. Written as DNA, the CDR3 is TGTGCCAGCAGCTTACGACTAGCGGGGGGGCGTGGTTCCCGGGAGACCCAGTACTTC.

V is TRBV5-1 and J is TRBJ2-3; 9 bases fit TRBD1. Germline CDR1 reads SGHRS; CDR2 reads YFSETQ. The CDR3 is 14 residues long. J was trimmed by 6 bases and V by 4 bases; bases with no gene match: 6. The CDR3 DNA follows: TGCGCCAGCAGCACCGGGACAGGGCGGGATACGCAGTATTTT. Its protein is CASSTGTGRDTQYF.

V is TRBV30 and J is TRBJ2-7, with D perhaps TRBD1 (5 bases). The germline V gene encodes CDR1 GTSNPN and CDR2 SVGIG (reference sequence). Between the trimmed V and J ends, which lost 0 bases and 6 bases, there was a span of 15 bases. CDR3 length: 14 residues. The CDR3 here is CAWSVLAGSGEQYF. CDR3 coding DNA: TGTGCCTGGAGTGTACTCGCAGGGTCGGGCGAGCAGTACTTC.

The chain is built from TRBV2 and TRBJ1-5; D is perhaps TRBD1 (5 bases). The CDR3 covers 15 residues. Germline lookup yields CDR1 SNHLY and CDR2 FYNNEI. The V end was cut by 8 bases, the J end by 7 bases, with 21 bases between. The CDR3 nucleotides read TGTGCCAGCCGGGACCGACCTATGGGGGGGCAGCCCCAGCATTTT. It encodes CASRDRPMGGQPQHF.

The CDR3 spells CASKEFDRGPVGYTF. The CDR3, as DNA: TGTGCCAGTAAAGAGTTCGACAGGGGGCCAGTTGGCTACACCTTC. The chain joins TRBV19 to TRBJ1-2; TRBD1 aligns across 10 bases. The CDR3 contains 15 residues. The germline gives CDR1 LNHDA, CDR2 SQIVND (reference sequence). V lost 7 bases, J lost 7 bases, and 12 bases stayed unmatched.

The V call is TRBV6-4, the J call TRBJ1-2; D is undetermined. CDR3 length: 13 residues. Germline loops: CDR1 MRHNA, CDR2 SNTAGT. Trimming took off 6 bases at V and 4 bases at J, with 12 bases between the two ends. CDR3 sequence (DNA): TGTGCCAGCAGGTCGGACGTGACCTATGGCTACACCTTC. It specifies CASRSDVTYGYTF.

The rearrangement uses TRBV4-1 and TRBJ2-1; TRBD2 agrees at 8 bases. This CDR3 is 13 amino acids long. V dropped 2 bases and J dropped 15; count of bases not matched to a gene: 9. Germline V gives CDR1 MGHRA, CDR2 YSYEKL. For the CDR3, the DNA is TGCGCCAGCAGCCAACGAAGCGGGGGTTGTCCGTTCTTC. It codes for CASSQRSGGCPFF.